What follows are 8 T cell receptor beta chains derived from one specimen sequenced in a study. Each CDR3 protein is one row after TCRdb ran MiXCR on the 5' RACE reads. This table has tens of thousands of distinct CDR3 sequences, more than 25% appearing once. The sample taken for sequencing was tumor-infiltrating memory CD4+ T cells sorted from the breast tumor. Described subset: memory CD4+ T cells, CD4+CD45RO+CD25-. The receptors were sampled from a female donor with breast cancer.

This clonotype occurred once. The conserved closing phenylalanine or tryptophan is absent in this CDR3, likely reflecting a read error. The V gene is TRBV2, the J gene TRBJ1-5; D unresolved. This CDR3 is built from 13 residues. The germline V gene has CDR1 SNHLY and CDR2 FYNNEI. V was clipped by 4 bases and J by 6 bases, with 10 bases between them. CDR3 residues: CASSGQAGQPQHL. The CDR3 bases are TGTGCCAGCAGTGGTCAGGCTGGTCAGCCCCAGCATCTT.

The chain carries TRBV5-1 and TRBJ2-5; 11 nucleotides match TRBD2. The CDR3 runs 16 residues. J gave up 5 bases and V 4 bases, and 10 bases lay outside the gene matches. Germline CDR1 SGHRS, CDR2 YFSETQ. The CDR3 region has the DNA TGCGCCAGCAGCCCGTTACTAGCGGGAGTAGTGGAGACCCAGTACTTC. Its protein product is CASSPLLAGVVETQYF. Supplemented by reference TRBV5-1 and TRBJ2-5, the full variable domain reads KAGVTQTPRYLIKTRGQQVTLSCSPISGHRSVSWYQQTPGQGLQFLFEYFSETQRNKGNFPGRFSGRQFSNSRSEMNVSTLELGDSALYLCASSPLLAGVVETQYFGPGTRLLVL.

The V and J genes are TRBV24-1 and TRBJ1-1, with a tentative D call TRBD1 (6 bases). Per the germline V gene, CDR1 is KGHDR and CDR2 is SFDVKD. Trimming removed 11 bases from V and 4 bases from J, with 13 bases in between. This CDR3 has 12 residues. CDR3 protein: CASKGDGTEAFF. In nucleotides, the CDR3 is TGTGCCAGTAAGGGGGATGGCACTGAAGCTTTCTTT.

The V and J genes are TRBV7-8 and TRBJ2-5; possible D gene TRBD2, 5 bases. The CDR3 runs 14 residues. V lost 3 bases and J 0 bases, leaving 8 bases between the germline ends. Germline assignment: CDR1 SGHVS and CDR2 FQNEAQ. The CDR3 region has the DNA TGTGCCAGCAGCTTTAGCGACTACCAAGAGACCCAGTACTTC. This encodes CASSFSDYQETQYF.

This clonotype was counted only a few times. The CDR3 loop reads CAISRTRQGGTGELFF. The CDR3 nucleotides read TGTGCCATCAGCCGGACCCGACAGGGGGGAACCGGGGAGCTGTTTTTT. This chain links TRBV10-3 with TRBJ2-2, with TRBD1 matching over 9 bases. Germline V gene data show CDR1 as ENHRY and CDR2 as SYGVKD. The J segment lost 5 bases and the V segment lost 6 bases, leaving 10 bases of the junction unmatched. This CDR3 has 16 residues.

This clonotype was picked up a small number of times. The chain employs TRBV7-2 and TRBJ2-4, with 8 bases identical to TRBD2. Germline lookup yields CDR1 SGHTA and CDR2 FQGNSA. The CDR3 covers 14 residues. The CDR3 loop reads CATASPPRGDIQYF. The CDR3 DNA follows: TGTGCAACAGCCAGCCCCCCGCGGGGGGACATTCAGTACTTC.

This clonotype was counted between two and nine times. The chain has TRBV12-3 or TRBV12-4 and TRBJ2-2, with D possibly matching TRBD2 (5 bases). Deletions cut 4 bases from V and 7 bases from J, with 10 bases between. The CDR3 totals 13 residues. CDR3 DNA sequence: TGTGCCAGCAGTTCACTAGATATCGGGGAGCTGTTTTTT. Encoded protein: CASSSLDIGELFF.

This clonotype has just a few counts. V and J are TRBV20-1 and TRBJ2-1, with TRBD2 matching 10 bases. The CDR3 is 14 residues long. Germline CDR1 and CDR2: DFQATT and SNEGSKA (reference sequence). J gave up 6 bases and V 0 bases, and 2 bases lay outside the gene matches. CDR3 bases: TGCAGTGCTAGAGAAGCGGGGGGGCCCAATGAGCAGTTCTTC. Its protein is CSAREAGGPNEQFF.